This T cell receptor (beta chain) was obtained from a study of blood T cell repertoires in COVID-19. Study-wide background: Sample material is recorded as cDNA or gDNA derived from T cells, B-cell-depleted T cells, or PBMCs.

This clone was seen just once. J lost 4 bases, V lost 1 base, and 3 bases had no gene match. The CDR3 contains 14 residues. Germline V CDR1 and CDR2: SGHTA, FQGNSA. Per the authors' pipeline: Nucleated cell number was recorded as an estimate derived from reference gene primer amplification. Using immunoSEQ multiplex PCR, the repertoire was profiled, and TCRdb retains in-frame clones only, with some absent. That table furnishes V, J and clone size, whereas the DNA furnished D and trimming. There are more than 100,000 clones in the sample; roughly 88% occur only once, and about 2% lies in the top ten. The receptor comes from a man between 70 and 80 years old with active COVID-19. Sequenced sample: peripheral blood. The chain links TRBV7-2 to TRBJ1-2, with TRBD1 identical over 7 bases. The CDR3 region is CASSLGQGSYGYTF. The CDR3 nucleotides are TGTGCCAGCAGCTTAGGACAGGGAAGCTATGGCTACACCTTC.